This is a list of T cell receptor beta chains from one sample in a study of T cells expressing NK-cell markers. TCRdb re-called the 5' RACE reads; one entry per CDR3 protein, DNA not given. The repertoire table contains about 160,000 distinct CDR3 sequences. The source material was blood T cells: a sorted CD56 or NKG2C T cell subset, CD4+ or CD8+ T cells, or bulk PBMC T cells (not recorded which). These receptors all come from a woman aged 18-70 years in good health. CDR3s include the opening cysteine and the closing phenylalanine or tryptophan. Each record gives: J gene, V gene, CDR3 protein.

TRBJ2-1 TRBV5-1 CASSSDLAGPLVGSSSYNEQFF
TRBJ2-7 TRBV27 CASSSLASNYEQYF
TRBJ2-7 TRBV11-2 CASSSLGGPGLYEQYF
TRBJ2-1 TRBV7-6 CASSLDTSGTYNEQFF
TRBJ2-4 TRBV12-3/TRBV12-4 CASSLAGGIKNIQYF
TRBJ2-1 TRBV4-1 CASSQEQRGGGGEQFF
TRBJ2-3 TRBV9 CASSVDQDTQYF
TRBJ1-5 TRBV6-1 CASSEARSQPQHF
TRBJ2-7 TRBV6-1 CASARDSYEQYF
TRBJ1-1 TRBV2 CASNEDLNTEAFF
TRBJ1-6 TRBV4-2 CASSQRIGQGRTYNSPLHF
TRBJ1-1 TRBV7-9 CASSLRTAGEAFF
TRBJ2-1 TRBV20-1 CSARTLGQIYNEQFF
TRBJ2-7 TRBV20-1 CSAKGRTGYSEQYF
TRBJ2-1 TRBV24-1 CATSDHRGGSYNEQFF
TRBJ2-2 TRBV2 CASSPAKAGGGTGELFF
TRBJ2-3 TRBV12-3/TRBV12-4 CASSLAFRIAGPDTQYF
TRBJ2-6 TRBV4-2 CASSQVDGANVLTF
TRBJ2-1 TRBV20-1 CSAPQGALSYNEQFF
TRBJ2-5 TRBV7-9 CASTPGGGETQYF
TRBJ2-7 TRBV6-4 CASTTAGENEQYF
TRBJ1-1 TRBV20-1 CSARRDGGNTEAFF
TRBJ1-2 TRBV29-1 CSVDIGNHYGYTF
TRBJ1-1 TRBV24-1 CATSDVKGEAFF
TRBJ2-7 TRBV12-3/TRBV12-4 CASSFAPGGATYEQYF
TRBJ2-3 TRBV11-3 CASSLTGSVKDTQYF
TRBJ1-1 TRBV27 CASSFSGGQGTEAFF
TRBJ2-7 TRBV24-1 CATSENSYEQYF
TRBJ2-5 TRBV5-1 CASSFGPGTLQETQYF
TRBJ2-7 TRBV5-5 CASSSLSGSDEQYF
TRBJ2-7 TRBV29-1 CSASDRRSSYEQYF
TRBJ2-1 TRBV20-1 CSARQTSGVSSYNEQFF
TRBJ2-1 TRBV14 CASSPLARSYNEQFF
TRBJ1-1 TRBV2 CASSPNRDGFTEAFF
TRBJ2-2 TRBV4-1 CASSQGVGAGGTGELFF
TRBJ2-2 TRBV6-1 CASSVSIANTGELFF
TRBJ2-7 TRBV20-1 CSALQTSGDYEQYF
TRBJ2-7 TRBV30 CAGQGISGYEQYF
TRBJ2-1 TRBV12-3/TRBV12-4 CASSFSAGGRNEQFF